The T cell receptor beta chain under discussion was sequenced for a study of T-cell memory formation after mild COVID-19. Study overall: Across donors, TCR clusters were largely donor specific. Study-wide points: A balance of CD4 and CD8 characterized clones contracting day 15 to 85, whereas later expanders leaned CD4+.

This CDR3 has 16 amino acids. The germline V gene has CDR1 SGHDT and CDR2 YYEEEE. J was trimmed by 1 base and V by 0 bases; bases with no gene match: 4. MiXCR was run by TCRdb on the 5' RACE reads, yielding one entry per CDR3 protein. Of approximately 560,000 distinct CDR3 sequences in the sample, roughly 17% were seen once. The sample holds a few counts of this clonotype. Its antigen remains unidentified. The chain links TRBV5-6 to TRBJ2-3, with 8 positions matching TRBD1. This sequence was found in an adult woman who had mild COVID-19 (a few samples of this study predate the infection). Cell type and time point are not known. The sequenced material came from PBMCs or a T cell subset sorted from them (not recorded which). Here the CDR3 reads CASSLEPGQGTDTQYF. The CDR3 DNA is TGTGCCAGCAGCTTGGAACCGGGACAGGGCACAGATACGCAGTATTTT.